A single T cell receptor beta chain is shown here with its context. Its cognate antigen is unknown. These data belong to a study of T cell responses to AZD1222 COVID-19 vaccine. Overall study findings and caveats: Donors in the cohort were predominantly white British and more often female, and clonal diversity was possibly underestimated. Reportedly, close to half of spike-specific TCRs are directed against unmutated variant regions. AZD1222 recipients seropositive at baseline numbered only five to seven. Vaccination with two AZD1222 doses was followed by a rise in Spike-specific TCR breadth and depth.

Sequenced by immunoSEQ multiplex PCR; TCRdb stores in-frame clones only, minus some. This sample has approximately 140,000 clones, with around 90% found just once. The CDR3 loop spans 11 amino acids. Trimming took 5 bases from V and 7 from J, leaving 8 bases between them. This sequence joins TRBV12-3 or TRBV12-4 and TRBJ2-5; D gene uncertain. The receptor was isolated from an adult who received the AZD1222 COVID-19 vaccine. Sequenced material: peripheral blood, taken 28 days after the second AZD1222 dose. This chain's CDR3 is CASSTAGTQYF. The CDR3 DNA reads TGTGCCAGCAGTACGGCAGGGACCCAGTACTTC.